The clone carrying this T cell receptor beta chain appeared once. This record belongs to a study of blood T cell repertoires in COVID-19. About the research overall: Sources were T cells, B-cell-depleted T cells, or PBMCs; the material itself was cDNA or gDNA.

Clones were sequenced by immunoSEQ multiplex PCR, and TCRdb holds only the in-frame ones, with some missing. The sample records 300,000 to 350,000 clones, more than 90% being singletons. This TCR was sampled from a woman aged 25 to 39 who had been exposed to COVID-19. The sample taken for sequencing was PBMCs or T cells enriched from blood (not recorded which).

For the CDR3, the DNA is TGCGCCAGCAGCCAAGGGTTTAGCGAGACCCAGTACTTC. Residues: CASSQGFSETQYF. This chain links TRBV4-3 with TRBJ2-5; no clear D. Trimming removed 1 base from V and 5 bases from J, with 8 bases in between. CDR1 is LGHNA, CDR2 YSLEER, per germline. The CDR3 is 13 residues long.